The table lists the clone carrying this T cell receptor (beta chain) with a few counts. Its target is unknown. CDR1 is SGDLS and CDR2 is YYNGEE in the germline V gene. There are 14 residues in the CDR3. J was trimmed by 4 bases and V by 6 bases; bases with no gene match: 6. This sample is part of a study of T-cell reconstitution after alpha-beta-depleted transplantation in children. Study-wide results and limits: There were reportedly several hundred expanded graft clones from which alpha-beta T cells came about two months after transplant. Newly produced T cells mostly provided counts and TCRbeta diversity after one year, as hyperexpanded clones declined. After transplant, high TCRbeta diversity at day 60 in some patients arose from surviving recipient T cells and thymic progenitors.

Unique molecular identifiers featured in how the TCRbeta library was prepared. TCRdb passed the PCR reads through MiXCR, listing each CDR3 protein once. The sample gives some 300,000 distinct CDR3 sequences, about a tenth of which show up once; just under 7.5% is in the top ten. The receptor was derived from a boy less than two years old with acute myeloid leukemia, due to receive a stem cell transplant. The sequencing here drew on PBMCs, taken before TCRalphabeta/CD19-depleted stem cell transplant. This rearrangement joins TRBV9 to TRBJ2-3; 9 positions agree with TRBD2. CDR3 sequence (DNA): TGTGCCAGCACTGCGGGAGGGCGCCCAGATACGCAGTATTTT. As protein: CASTAGGRPDTQYF.